Listed below are T cell receptor beta chains from one sample, sequenced in a study of response to subunit inactivated influenza vaccine. TCRdb recomputed calls from the RT-PCR reads with MiXCR, one row per CDR3 protein. This table holds approximately 480,000 distinct CDR3 sequences, approximately 11% found once. The sequenced sample was PBMCs from blood, obtained 40 to 50 days after vaccination. Receptor source: a man aged 45-65 years who received an inactivated influenza vaccine. The CDR3 runs from the conserved cysteine through the conserved F or W. D genes are given only for firm matches. Clone size appears in some rows only: once, few, many, or a class for an expanded clone.

j_call v_call d_call clone_size cdr3_aa cdr3_nt
TRBJ2-7 TRBV20-1 . many CSARGLESYEQYF TGCAGTGCTAGAGGGCTAGAATCCTACGAGCAGTACTTC
TRBJ2-5 TRBV20-1 . . CSASLREKETQYF TGCAGTGCTAGCCTACGGGAGAAAGAGACCCAGTACTTC
TRBJ2-3 TRBV20-1 TRBD2 few CSAPDPGGGPGDTQYF TGCAGTGCTCCGGACCCGGGGGGAGGGCCGGGGGATACGCAGTATTTT
TRBJ2-3 TRBV28 . many CASSLSHGWGYTDTQYF TGTGCCAGCAGTTTATCCCATGGTTGGGGGTACACAGATACGCAGTATTTT
TRBJ1-2 TRBV25-1 . many CASSEWGIYGYTF TGTGCCAGCAGTGAATGGGGCATCTATGGCTACACCTTC
TRBJ1-5 TRBV4-3 . few CASSQDDRRERGQPQHF TGCGCCAGCAGCCAAGATGATAGAAGGGAGCGTGGACAGCCCCAGCATTTT
TRBJ2-7 TRBV20-1 TRBD2 . CSAREISGRVEQYF TGCAGTGCTAGAGAGATTAGCGGGAGAGTCGAGCAGTACTTC
TRBJ1-6 TRBV10-3 TRBD1 many CAISESRQGDSPLHF TGTGCCATCAGTGAGTCAAGACAGGGCGATTCACCCCTCCACTTT
TRBJ1-2 TRBV7-9 TRBD1 few CASSLGAGGDSNYGYTF TGTGCCAGCAGCTTAGGCGCAGGGGGTGATTCTAACTATGGCTACACCTTC
TRBJ2-1 TRBV14 TRBD2 . CASSRGTGVARLAGGPYNEQFF TGTGCCAGCAGCCGCGGGACAGGGGTAGCGAGACTAGCGGGAGGCCCCTACAATGAGCAGTTCTTC
TRBJ1-1 TRBV28 TRBD1 . CASSISPGQGNTEAFF TGTGCCAGCAGTATCAGTCCGGGACAGGGTAACACTGAAGCTTTCTTT
TRBJ2-2 TRBV15 . few CATSRQGLAGELFF TGTGCCACCAGCAGACAGGGTCTGGCCGGGGAGCTGTTTTTT
TRBJ1-1 TRBV20-1 . . CSAGEGSMNTEAFF TGCAGTGCTGGGGAGGGATCCATGAACACTGAAGCTTTCTTT
TRBJ2-5 TRBV10-3 . . CAISDPLDKQETQYF TGTGCCATCAGTGATCCCCTCGACAAGCAAGAGACCCAGTACTTC
TRBJ2-5 TRBV20-1 TRBD2 . CSGALRKREVRETQYF TGCAGTGGTGCACTTCGGAAGCGGGAGGTCCGAGAGACCCAGTACTTC
TRBJ1-2 TRBV14 . few CASRETGTTYGYTF TGTGCCAGCAGGGAGACAGGTACAACCTATGGCTACACCTTC
TRBJ1-2 TRBV5-1 . many CASSLEGNNYGYTF TGCGCCAGCAGCTTGGAGGGCAATAACTATGGCTACACCTTC
TRBJ2-5 TRBV3-1 TRBD1 many CASSHRGSQETQYF TGTGCCAGCAGCCACAGGGGGAGCCAAGAGACCCAGTACTTC
TRBJ1-2 TRBV12-3/TRBV12-4 . . CASSTINYGYTF TGTGCCAGCAGTACGATAAACTATGGCTACACCTTC
TRBJ2-7 TRBV5-1 TRBD1 many CASSLAGGQAYEQYF TGCGCCAGCAGCTTGGCGGGTGGACAGGCCTACGAGCAGTACTTC
TRBJ1-2 TRBV29-1 . . CSVREQGYGYTF TGCAGCGTCCGCGAACAGGGTTATGGCTACACCTTC
TRBJ2-7 TRBV7-2 . few CASSHGGRHGEQYF TGTGCCAGCAGTCATGGGGGGAGGCATGGCGAGCAGTACTTC
TRBJ1-6 TRBV29-1 . few CSVLETLRSPLHF TGCAGCGTTTTGGAGACACTTCGTTCACCCCTCCACTTT
TRBJ2-7 TRBV27 TRBD2 few CASSRRREANSIYSYEQYF TGTGCCAGCAGTCGTAGGCGGGAGGCCAATAGCATTTACTCCTACGAGCAGTACTTC
TRBJ2-4 TRBV5-6 . few CASWGGLENIQYF TGTGCCAGCTGGGGGGGGCTGGAAAACATTCAGTACTTC
TRBJ2-5 TRBV5-1 TRBD1 . CASSTGEKTQYF TGCGCCAGCAGCACAGGGGAGAAGACCCAGTACTTC
TRBJ2-1 TRBV9 TRBD1 . CASSVGQGVYNEQFF TGTGCCAGCAGCGTAGGACAGGGAGTCTACAATGAGCAGTTCTTC
TRBJ1-4 TRBV5-1 TRBD1 . CASSFYRGKGTNEKLFF TGCGCCAGCAGCTTCTACAGGGGAAAAGGAACTAATGAAAAACTGTTTTTT
TRBJ2-2 TRBV4-3 TRBD2 few CASSQVTSGGGTGELFF TGCGCCAGCAGCCAAGTGACTAGCGGGGGAGGGACCGGGGAGCTGTTTTTT
TRBJ1-2 TRBV5-4 . few CASSLSQEYYGYTF TGTGCCAGCAGCTTGAGCCAGGAATACTATGGCTACACCTTC
TRBJ2-6 TRBV27 . few CASSLRFGAKKLETGANVLTF TGTGCCAGCAGTTTACGATTCGGGGCTAAGAAGCTCGAAACTGGGGCCAACGTCCTGACTTTC
TRBJ1-2 TRBV20-1 . many CSASLGSGYGYTF TGCAGTGCTAGTTTAGGGTCTGGCTATGGCTACACCTTC
TRBJ2-1 TRBV7-9 . many CASSLGSSHNEQFF TGTGCCAGCAGCTTAGGGTCATCTCACAATGAGCAGTTCTTC
TRBJ2-3 TRBV30 TRBD1 few CAWRDRGLADTQYF TGTGCCTGGAGAGACAGGGGGCTCGCAGATACGCAGTATTTT
TRBJ1-6 TRBV6-2/TRBV6-3 . . CASLPPGPMSGDSPLHF TGTGCCAGCCTCCCCCCGGGACCGATGAGCGGGGATTCACCCCTCCACTTT
TRBJ2-5 TRBV3-1 TRBD2 . CASSHRLAGYQETQYF TGTGCCAGCAGCCACCGACTAGCGGGGTACCAAGAGACCCAGTACTTC
TRBJ2-1 TRBV20-1 TRBD2 few CSARTAGVTYNEQFF TGCAGTGCTAGGACAGCGGGAGTAACCTACAATGAGCAGTTCTTC
TRBJ2-1 TRBV6-1 TRBD1 many CASKGTGDNNEQFF TGTGCCAGCAAGGGGACAGGCGATAACAATGAGCAGTTCTTC
TRBJ1-4 TRBV5-6 TRBD1 few CASSFTGEREKLFF TGTGCCAGCAGCTTTACAGGGGAGCGGGAAAAACTGTTTTTT
TRBJ2-7 TRBV7-9 . . CASSLSVWSSYEQYF TGTGCCAGCAGCTTAAGTGTCTGGAGCTCCTACGAGCAGTACTTC
TRBJ2-7 TRBV29-1 TRBD2 many CSVVHAGGLSYEQYF TGCAGCGTTGTTCACGCGGGAGGGCTCTCCTACGAGCAGTACTTC
TRBJ1-6 TRBV20-1 . few CSAREDTWSSYNSPLHF TGCAGTGCTAGAGAGGACACCTGGAGCTCCTATAATTCACCCCTCCACTTT
TRBJ2-1 TRBV12-3/TRBV12-4 TRBD2 . CASSHIAGGSYNEQFF TGTGCCAGCAGCCATATAGCGGGGGGGAGTTACAATGAGCAGTTCTTC
TRBJ2-5 TRBV9 . . CASSVGESGWETQYF TGTGCCAGCAGCGTAGGGGAGTCGGGATGGGAGACCCAGTACTTC
TRBJ1-1 TRBV20-1 . . CSARDEPEAFF TGCAGTGCTAGAGACGAACCTGAAGCTTTCTTT
TRBJ2-5 TRBV5-6 . . CASSPNQGIQETQYF TGTGCCAGCAGCCCAAATCAGGGAATCCAAGAGACCCAGTACTTC
TRBJ1-1 TRBV10-2 . . CASSEVGGAGATEAFF TGCGCCAGCAGTGAAGTTGGCGGGGCAGGGGCCACTGAAGCTTTCTTT
TRBJ2-5 TRBV15 . . CATSTSRQETQYF TGTGCCACCAGCACTAGCAGGCAAGAGACCCAGTACTTC
TRBJ2-3 TRBV6-5 TRBD2 many CASSLQGGGATDTQYF TGTGCCAGCAGTCTACAGGGCGGGGGGGCGACAGATACGCAGTATTTT
TRBJ1-1 TRBV27 . few CASSLIARGNTEAFF TGTGCCAGCAGTTTAATAGCCAGGGGGAACACTGAAGCTTTCTTT
TRBJ1-1 TRBV6-5 TRBD1 . CASSWNRGRMNTEAFF TGTGCCAGCAGTTGGAACAGGGGGCGCATGAACACTGAAGCTTTCTTT
TRBJ2-2 TRBV20-1 . . CSARVKLNTGKTRWTGELFF TGCAGTGCTAGAGTAAAATTGAACACCGGCAAAACTCGGTGGACCGGGGAGCTGTTTTTT
TRBJ1-3 TRBV7-9 . many CASTGQFSGNTIYF TGTGCCAGCACGGGACAATTCTCTGGAAACACCATATATTTT
TRBJ1-5 TRBV6-2/TRBV6-3 . . CATAGVSPNQPQHF TGTGCCACCGCAGGGGTTTCTCCCAATCAGCCCCAGCATTTT
TRBJ1-1 TRBV29-1 . . CSVDHMDTEAFF TGCAGCGTGGACCACATGGACACTGAAGCTTTCTTT
TRBJ2-7 TRBV24-1 . few CATSDGPKYEQYF TGTGCCACCAGTGACGGCCCTAAATACGAGCAGTACTTC
TRBJ2-1 TRBV25-1 TRBD1 few CASSVGTEVYEQFF TGTGCCAGCAGTGTCGGGACAGAGGTCTATGAGCAGTTCTTC
TRBJ1-5 TRBV28 . few CASSALLTGLHQPQHF TGTGCCAGCAGTGCCCTCCTTACAGGGCTTCATCAGCCCCAGCATTTT
TRBJ2-5 TRBV10-3 TRBD1 few CAISKGQGPRETQYF TGTGCCATCAGTAAAGGACAGGGACCCCGGGAGACCCAGTACTTC